This entry is about one T cell receptor (beta chain). Its antigen is unknown. PCR involved 60 Vbeta and 13 Jbeta primers. Data came from immunoSEQ multiplex PCR; TCRdb stores just in-frame clones and leaves some out. The sample has under 150,000 clones, roughly 77% seen once. Participants comprised healthy donors of bone marrow. This entry is derived from a study of cytomegalovirus exposure and HLA in healthy donors. Study results and limitations: Sequencing probably produced one cluster of sequence variants that were highly shared.

This CDR3 is built from 14 residues. V was cut by 2 bases and J by 1 base, with 6 bases left in between. CDR1 and CDR2 (germline): MNHEY, SVGAGI. The TCR was taken from a female donor in good health and CMV-seronegative. Sequenced material: PBMCs. The V call is TRBV6-5, the J call TRBJ2-1; tentatively, D is TRBD2 (6 bases). The CDR3 DNA is TGTGCCAGCAGTTACGGGACTTCCTACAATGAGCAGTTCTTC. This sequence encodes CASSYGTSYNEQFF.